What follows are 30 T cell receptor beta chains derived from one specimen sequenced in a study of cytomegalovirus exposure and HLA in healthy donors. 60 Vbeta and 13 Jbeta primers were used in PCR. TCRdb's table, derived via immunoSEQ multiplex PCR, lists solely in-frame clones and lacks some. The sample consists of about 190,000 clones, more than 65% of them appearing once. The specimen sequenced was PBMCs. These receptors all come from a woman younger than 45 in good health and CMV-seropositive.

This rearrangement joins TRBV14 to TRBJ2-7; TRBD2 matches at 7 bases. This CDR3 has 13 amino acids. Germline V gene data show CDR1 as SGHDN and CDR2 as FVKESK. J gave up 6 bases and V 4 bases, and 6 bases lay outside the gene matches. DNA of the CDR3: TGTGCCAGCAGCCTTCGGAGCGGGACCGAGCAGTACTTC. This gives the protein CASSLRSGTEQYF.

This clone was observed a few times. The chain has TRBV11-2 and TRBJ2-7, with 8 bases identical to TRBD2. The CDR3 extends over 14 amino acids. V lost 4 bases, J lost 6 bases, and 8 bases stayed unmatched. CDR1 and CDR2 from the germline V gene are SGHAT and FQNNGV. CDR3 sequence reads: CASSWVGRAIEQYF. CDR3 DNA sequence: TGTGCCAGCAGCTGGGTCGGGAGGGCCATCGAGCAGTACTTC. The whole variable domain, remainder taken from reference TRBV11-2 and TRBJ2-7, is EAGVAQSPRYKIIEKRQSVAFWCNPISGHATLYWYQQILGQGPKLLIQFQNNGVVDDSQLPKDRFSAERLKGVDSTLKIQPAKLEDSAVYLCASSWVGRAIEQYFGPGTRLTVT.

The chain joins TRBV29-1 to TRBJ2-7, with 11 bases aligning to TRBD2. V trimming: 7 bases; J trimming: 3 bases; junction bases outside the gene matches: 8. There are 14 residues in the CDR3. The V gene's germline CDR1 is SQVTM and CDR2 ANQGSEA. DNA of the CDR3: TGCAGCGCGAGGACCGGGACTAGCGGCTACGAGCAGTACTTC. It encodes CSARTGTSGYEQYF.

V and J are TRBV6-1 and TRBJ2-3, with 8 bases aligning to TRBD1. J was trimmed by 2 bases and V by 1 base; bases with no gene match: 5. The CDR3 is made up of 16 amino acids. Germline V gene sequence: CDR1 MNHNS, CDR2 SASEGT. CDR3 loop: CASSEGGTGITDTQYF. The CDR3 nucleotides are TGTGCCAGCAGTGAAGGAGGGACAGGCATCACAGATACGCAGTATTTT.

This chain connects TRBV6-5 to TRBJ1-5; no firm D call. The V gene lost 10 bases and the J gene lost 4 bases, with 8 bases spanning the gap. The CDR3 contains 11 residues. Germline loops: CDR1 MNHEY, CDR2 SVGAGI. CDR3 DNA: TGTGCCACCGGAGAGAATCAGCCCCAGCATTTT. Translation gives CATGENQPQHF.

The V gene is TRBV27, the J gene TRBJ2-1, with D perhaps TRBD2 (7 bases). This CDR3 has 13 residues. The germline CDR1 and CDR2 sequences are MNHEY and SMNVEV (reference sequence). V was trimmed by 7 bases and J by 6 bases, leaving 13 bases between them. The CDR3, as DNA: TGTGCCAGCACCGCGGGGGCTATCAATGAGCAGTTCTTC. This gives the protein CASTAGAINEQFF.

The chain has TRBV6-5 and TRBJ1-1; tentatively, D is TRBD1 (6 bases). V was cut by 6 bases and J by 2 bases, with 10 bases left in between. From germline, CDR1 is MNHEY and CDR2 SVGAGI. The CDR3 consists of 13 residues. The CDR3 sequence is CASRMDRNTEAFF. CDR3 DNA: TGTGCCAGCAGAATGGACAGAAACACTGAAGCTTTCTTT.

The chain joins TRBV27 to TRBJ2-1; 9 nucleotides line up with TRBD2. CDR3 size: 15 residues. From germline, CDR1 is MNHEY and CDR2 SMNVEV (reference sequence). Germline trimming cut 3 bases from V and 4 bases from J; bases unmatched to any gene: 4. The CDR3 sequence: CASSFAGGDYNEQFF. In nucleotides, the CDR3 is TGTGCCAGCAGTTTTGCGGGAGGGGATTACAATGAGCAGTTCTTC.

The V call is TRBV12-5, the J call TRBJ2-6, with D perhaps matching TRBD2 (6 bases). Germline values: CDR1 LGHNT, CDR2 FRNRAP. V gave up 4 bases and J gave up 0 bases, with 19 bases separating them. The CDR3 loop spans 19 amino acids. The chain's CDR3 is CASGCVEKAGISGANVLTF. The CDR3 DNA sequence: TGTGCTAGTGGTTGCGTGGAAAAGGCGGGGATCTCTGGGGCCAACGTCCTGACTTTC.

CDR3 DNA sequence: TGTGCCAGCAGTGAAGATGACAGGGGGTTTACTGAAGCTTTCTTT. Encoded protein: CASSEDDRGFTEAFF. V gene TRBV6-1 combines with J gene TRBJ1-1; 9 nucleotides match TRBD1. This CDR3 contains 15 residues. CDR1 and CDR2 (germline): MNHNS, SASEGT. The junction had 5 bases not matched to a gene; V was cut back by 1 base and J by 5 bases.

The genes are TRBV5-4 and TRBJ2-7; D might be TRBD2 (5 bases). This CDR3 has 16 residues. Per the germline V gene, CDR1 is SGHNT and CDR2 is YYREEE (reference sequence). V lost 4 bases and J lost 6, with 23 bases in between. The CDR3 bases are TGTGCCAGCAGCCCGCCCCCGCAAAACCTAGCATCCGAGCAGTACTTC. It specifies CASSPPPQNLASEQYF.

V usage is TRBV19 and J usage is TRBJ2-1, with 11 bases matching TRBD2. Germline V lookup: CDR1 LNHDA, CDR2 SQIVND (reference sequence). The CDR3 extends over 14 amino acids. The V gene end was trimmed by 9 bases and the J gene end by 4 bases; junction bases not matched to a gene: 5. CDR3 protein: CASLAGGSYNEQFF. The CDR3 DNA sequence: TGTGCCAGCCTAGCGGGAGGATCGTACAATGAGCAGTTCTTC.

The V gene is TRBV2, the J gene TRBJ2-5, with 7 nucleotides matching TRBD2. After removal of 6 bases from V and 5 bases from J, the junction contained 9 bases not matched to a gene. The CDR3 extends over 14 amino acids. Germline CDR1 is SNHLY and CDR2 is FYNNEI. The CDR3: CASRMAGAGETQYF. CDR3 nucleotide sequence: TGTGCCAGCAGGATGGCGGGAGCAGGGGAGACCCAGTACTTC.

V and J are TRBV5-1 and TRBJ2-1; 10 bases line up with TRBD2. V lost 4 bases, J lost 7 bases, and 14 bases stayed unmatched. This CDR3 region has 17 residues. Germline values: CDR1 SGHRS, CDR2 YFSETQ. CDR3 nucleotides: TGCGCCAGCAGCCCTGACCCGGCTAGCGGGAGAGGGAATGAGCAGTTCTTC. This sequence encodes CASSPDPASGRGNEQFF. Supplemented by reference TRBV5-1 and TRBJ2-1, the full variable domain reads KAGVTQTPRYLIKTRGQQVTLSCSPISGHRSVSWYQQTPGQGLQFLFEYFSETQRNKGNFPGRFSGRQFSNSRSEMNVSTLELGDSALYLCASSPDPASGRGNEQFFGPGTRLTVL.

This clone has just a few counts. The chain combines TRBV18 with TRBJ1-1, with TRBD1 matching 8 bases. Germline CDR1 is KGHSH and CDR2 is LQKENI. With 3 bases clipped from V and 1 base from J, the junction kept 7 bases outside the gene matches. The CDR3 is 16 residues long. The CDR3 loop is CASSPTQGVGNTEAFF. The CDR3 DNA is TGTGCCAGCTCACCTACACAGGGGGTGGGGAACACTGAAGCTTTCTTT.

The chain joins TRBV6-4 to TRBJ2-1, with D possibly being TRBD1 (5 bases). The CDR3 consists of 15 residues. Trimming took off 0 bases at V and 3 bases at J, with 9 bases between the two ends. Per germline, CDR1 MRHNA and CDR2 SNTAGT. CDR3 loop: CASSDSNQGYNEQFF. The CDR3 bases are TGTGCCAGCAGTGACTCGAACCAGGGCTACAATGAGCAGTTCTTC.

V is TRBV11-2 and J is TRBJ2-7; 8 bases agree with TRBD2. Germline-derived CDR1 and CDR2 are SGHAT and FQNNGV. V dropped 7 bases and J dropped 7; count of bases not matched to a gene: 9. The CDR3 is 13 residues long. The CDR3: CASTPGRAREQYF. CDR3 DNA sequence: TGTGCCAGCACCCCCGGGAGGGCCAGGGAGCAGTACTTC.

This clone came up a few times. The chain joins TRBV5-6 to TRBJ2-5, with D perhaps matching TRBD2 (7 bases). V lost 4 bases, J lost 2 bases, and 12 bases lay in between. Germline lookup yields CDR1 SGHDT and CDR2 YYEEEE. This CDR3 region has 14 residues. The CDR3 sequence is CASSLQGGQETQYF. The CDR3 DNA reads as TGTGCCAGCAGCCTACAGGGAGGGCAAGAGACCCAGTACTTC.

This clone was detected only a few times. This chain uses TRBV12-5 with TRBJ1-1; no firm D call. The CDR3 sequence is 13 residues long. V was pared by 6 bases and J by 3 bases, with 11 bases between. Germline V gene lookup returns CDR1 LGHNT and CDR2 FRNRAP. The CDR3: CASGYGVYTEAFF. In DNA, the CDR3 is TGTGCTAGTGGATACGGAGTTTACACTGAAGCTTTCTTT.

The chain links TRBV5-4 to TRBJ2-7; maybe TRBD2 (5 bases). Trimming took 4 bases from V and 1 from J, leaving 12 bases between them. The CDR3 has 14 amino acids. In germline, CDR1 is SGHNT, CDR2 YYREEE (reference sequence). The CDR3 nucleotides read TGTGCCAGCAGCCCGGGATTAAGGTCCTACGAGCAGTACTTC. Translation: CASSPGLRSYEQYF.

This chain links TRBV11-2 with TRBJ2-1, with D perhaps TRBD1 (5 bases). The germline V gene encodes CDR1 SGHAT and CDR2 FQNNGV. This CDR3 is built from 11 residues. Trimming left V 3 bases short and J 9 bases short, with 6 bases between. CDR3 sequence: CASSFGAEQFF. The CDR3, as DNA: TGTGCCAGCAGCTTTGGGGCTGAGCAGTTCTTC.

The CDR3 DNA is TGTGCCAGCAGCTTGGGACTGCTCTACAATGAGCAGTTCTTC. The encoded protein is CASSLGLLYNEQFF. The rearrangement links TRBV11-2 to TRBJ2-1, with D tentatively TRBD2 (6 bases). This CDR3 is 14 amino acids long. V was cut by 3 bases and J by 3 bases, with 9 bases left in between. Germline V gives CDR1 SGHAT, CDR2 FQNNGV.

This clone was counted only a few times. The chain combines TRBV6-5 with TRBJ2-7, with D perhaps TRBD1 (5 bases). The V end was cut by 8 bases, the J end by 9 bases, with 11 bases between. From germline, CDR1 is MNHEY and CDR2 SVGAGI. The CDR3 sequence is 10 residues long. The CDR3 loop is CASGAVLQYF. CDR3 nucleotides: TGTGCCAGCGGGGCGGTCTTGCAGTACTTC.

The J gene is TRBJ2-7, the V gene TRBV28; maybe TRBD2 (5 bases). The CDR3 covers 14 residues. Germline CDR1 and CDR2: MDHEN and SYDVKM. Deletions cut 2 bases from V and 2 bases from J, with 10 bases between. Here the CDR3 reads CASSLEGLPYEQYF. DNA for the CDR3: TGTGCCAGCAGTTTAGAGGGCCTCCCCTACGAGCAGTACTTC. Full variable domain (rest looked up from reference TRBV28 and TRBJ2-7): DVKVTQSSRYLVKRTGEKVFLECVQDMDHENMFWYRQDPGLGLRLIYFSYDVKMKEKGDIPEGYSVSREKKERFSLILESASTNQTSMYLCASSLEGLPYEQYFGPGTRLTVT.

This chain links TRBV7-2 with TRBJ2-1; possible D gene TRBD2, 5 bases. There are 14 residues in the CDR3. Germline V gene data show CDR1 as SGHTA and CDR2 as FQGNSA. V dropped 1 base and J dropped 9 bases, with 13 bases sitting between them. The CDR3 region is CASSLGRNLGEQFF. The CDR3 DNA sequence: TGTGCCAGCAGCTTAGGGAGGAACTTGGGTGAGCAGTTCTTC.

The chain links TRBV4-2 to TRBJ2-2, with 9 bases identical to TRBD2. V lost 7 bases and J lost 4; bases outside the gene matches: 10. This CDR3 is built from 16 residues. Germline assignment: CDR1 LGHNA and CDR2 YNFKEQ. CDR3 DNA: TGTGCCAGCACCCCTAAGACTAGCGGAACCACCGGGGAGCTGTTTTTT. This encodes CASTPKTSGTTGELFF.

The rearrangement joins TRBV29-1 to TRBJ2-3; maybe TRBD2 (5 bases). Germline CDR1 reads SQVTM; CDR2 reads ANQGSEA. The CDR3 is made up of 13 amino acids. Between the trimmed V and J ends, which lost 4 bases and 7 bases, there was a span of 15 bases. CDR3 residues: CSVGLLEGNTQYF. CDR3 coding DNA: TGCAGCGTTGGTTTACTCGAGGGTAATACGCAGTATTTT.

This clone was counted a few times. The V and J genes are TRBV2 and TRBJ2-2; D might be TRBD1 (5 bases). Germline CDR1 is SNHLY and CDR2 is FYNNEI. V lost 2 bases and J lost 8, with 12 bases in between. This CDR3 has 14 residues. The CDR3 DNA sequence: TGTGCCAGCAGTGAACAGGGCAGAGAAGGGGAGCTGTTTTTT. It codes for CASSEQGREGELFF.

The chain joins TRBV7-2 to TRBJ2-7, with 8 bases that match TRBD1. Germline V gene data show CDR1 as SGHTA and CDR2 as FQGNSA. Germline trimming cut 0 bases from V and 3 bases from J; bases unmatched to any gene: 10. The CDR3 contains 17 residues. In DNA form, the CDR3 reads TGTGCCAGCAGCTTAGCGGTTTACAGGACAGGGAGCTACGAGCAGTACTTC. It yields the protein CASSLAVYRTGSYEQYF. The variable domain in full, completed from reference TRBV7-2 and TRBJ2-7, reads GAGVSQSPSNKVTEKGKDVELRCDPISGHTALYWYRQSLGQGLEFLIYFQGNSAPDKSGLPSDRFSAERTGGSVSTLTIQRTQQEDSAVYLCASSLAVYRTGSYEQYFGPGTRLTVT.

This chain uses TRBV4-1 with TRBJ2-1, with D unresolved. V was trimmed by 1 base and J by 0 bases, leaving 10 bases between them. The CDR3 is 16 residues long. The germline V gene encodes CDR1 MGHRA and CDR2 YSYEKL. The DNA of the CDR3 is TGCGCCAGCAGCCAAGCTAATATGGTCTCCTACAATGAGCAGTTCTTC. This gives the protein CASSQANMVSYNEQFF.